This is a list of T cell receptor beta chains from one sample in a study of graft-versus-host responses after intestinal transplantation. The assay was immunoSEQ multiplex PCR, and TCRdb's table has in-frame clones only and misses some. The repertoire holds 23,000 or so clones, with roughly 30% as singletons. Sequences were derived from alloreactive CD8+ T cells from a mixed lymphocyte reaction culture, sampled before intestinal transplant. Receptors were obtained from a human patient who received an intestinal transplant. Both conserved end residues are trimmed from each CDR3. A D gene is named only where the DNA matches it firmly.

>TRBV9|NA|TRBJ1-5
ASSPDISNQPQH
>TRBV5-4|NA|TRBJ1-3
ASSILSGNTIY
>TRBV6-1|NA|TRBJ1-1
ASSEFEVLTEAF
>TRBV6-1|TRBD1|TRBJ2-5
ASSSTGTGDETQY
>TRBV7-9|TRBD2|TRBJ2-1
ASPGDAGTSGRNEQF
>TRBV6-4|TRBD1|TRBJ2-1
ASSLTGAYNEQF
>TRBV11-2|NA|TRBJ2-1
ASSLEYNEQF
>TRBV30|NA|TRBJ2-7
AWSPGYEQY
>TRBV5-1|NA|TRBJ1-2
ASSETGTSLNGYT
>TRBV2|NA|TRBJ1-2
ASSEALRTVYGYT
>TRBV5-6|NA|TRBJ2-7
ASSPGQGGISEQY
>TRBV29-1|NA|TRBJ2-7
SVESPYEQY
>TRBV2|NA|TRBJ1-6
ASSEALEDPLH
>TRBV27|NA|TRBJ2-5
ASSLDSGGGTQY
>TRBV4-1|NA|TRBJ2-1
ASSQEEGDEQF
>TRBV12-2|NA|TRBJ2-2
ASRLGGRGTNTGELF
>TRBV4-2|NA|TRBJ2-3
ASSQQAGFWLGTDTQY
>TRBV21-1|NA|TRBJ2-2
ASSPWTSGGRGTGELF
>TRBV4-1|TRBD2|TRBJ2-7
ASSQVGRAYEQY
>TRBV9|NA|TRBJ2-5
ASSSGRQETQY
>TRBV29-1|NA|TRBJ2-1
SVETQDVLNEQF
>TRBV2|NA|TRBJ2-4
ASNPLVGTGSAKNIQY
>TRBV4-1|NA|TRBJ1-4
ASSQARNEKLF
>TRBV27|NA|TRBJ2-3
ASSLARTSTDTQY
>TRBV11-2|TRBD2|TRBJ2-7
ASSLAGGPYEQY
>TRBV5-4|NA|TRBJ1-4
ASSLGAAIMF
>TRBV7-9|NA|TRBJ1-2
ASSAPPGGDGYT
>TRBV4-1|TRBD1|TRBJ2-7
ASSATGTGVDYEQY
>TRBV6-5|NA|TRBJ2-1
ASSYSGGSPYNEQF
>TRBV6-5|TRBD1|TRBJ1-2
ASSSDRVVSYGYT
>TRBV7-9|TRBD2|TRBJ2-1
ASSFSGSLNEQF
>TRBV28|TRBD2|TRBJ2-2
ASRGGSSYTGELF
>TRBV4-1|NA|TRBJ1-1
ASSQTALNTEAF
>TRBV9|NA|TRBJ2-2
ASSVGTTNTGELF
>TRBV6-4|TRBD1|TRBJ2-6
ASSPQGSGANVLT
>TRBV11-3|TRBD1|TRBJ2-7
ASSPRDRPYEQY
>TRBV29-1|NA|TRBJ2-7
SVARGGGEQY
>TRBV4-3|NA|TRBJ2-7
ASSQEAWSVYEQY
>TRBV27|NA|TRBJ2-1
ASSFGSSYEQF
>TRBV5-4|TRBD1|TRBJ1-2
ASSSGQGPNYGYT
>TRBV29-1|NA|TRBJ2-3
SGTASADTQY
>TRBV4-1|TRBD2|TRBJ2-7
ASSQFGTSGSYEQY
>TRBV4-1|NA|TRBJ1-1
ASSQVGGNTEAF
>TRBV7-9|NA|TRBJ1-1
ASSLGGIGAF
>TRBV6-6|NA|TRBJ1-1
ASSYSRRMNTEAF
>TRBV9|NA|TRBJ2-2
ASSVGGLAGELF
>TRBV25-1|NA|TRBJ1-2
ASSELAAGYGYT
>TRBV4-1|NA|TRBJ1-5
ASSPRDLGNQPQH
>TRBV5-6|TRBD1|TRBJ2-7
ASSLGQGPYEQY
>TRBV10-2|NA|TRBJ1-5
ASSGINMQPQH
>TRBV6-4|NA|TRBJ2-2
ASSDTSTGELF
>TRBV6-9|TRBD1|TRBJ2-1
ASSSGTGVYNEQF
>TRBV6-5|TRBD1|TRBJ2-2
ASSTIQGAAGELF
>TRBV29-1|NA|TRBJ2-7
SALPGEGRSSYEQY
>TRBV7-9|NA|TRBJ2-7
ASSQSYYEQY
>TRBV29-1|NA|TRBJ2-7
SGMGVASYEQY
>TRBV7-6|TRBD2|TRBJ2-1
ASSLRGGGLDEQF
>TRBV5-1|NA|TRBJ2-3
ASSPMNTDTQY
>TRBV6-5|NA|TRBJ2-7
ASRGRRVRPYEQY